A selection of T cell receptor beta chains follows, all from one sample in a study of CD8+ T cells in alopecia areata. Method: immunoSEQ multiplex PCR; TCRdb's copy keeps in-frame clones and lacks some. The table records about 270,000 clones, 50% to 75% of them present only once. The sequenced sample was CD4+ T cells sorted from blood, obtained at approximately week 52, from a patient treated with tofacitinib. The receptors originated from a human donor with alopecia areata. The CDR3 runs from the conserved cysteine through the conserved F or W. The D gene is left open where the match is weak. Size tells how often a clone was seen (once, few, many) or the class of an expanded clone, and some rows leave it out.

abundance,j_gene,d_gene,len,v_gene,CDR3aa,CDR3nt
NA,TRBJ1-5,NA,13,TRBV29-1,CSVGPGHNQPQHF,TGCAGCGTTGGGCCGGGACACAATCAGCCCCAGCATTTT
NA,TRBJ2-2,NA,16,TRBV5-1,CASSEGRQGRTGELFF,TGCGCCAGCAGCGAAGGACGGCAGGGAAGGACCGGGGAGCTGTTTTTT
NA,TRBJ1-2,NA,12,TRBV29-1,CSADRGVGGYTF,TGCAGCGCTGACCGAGGAGTCGGTGGCTACACCTTC
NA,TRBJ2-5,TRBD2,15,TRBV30,CAWSSGLAGGATQYF,TGTGCCTGGAGTTCTGGGCTAGCGGGGGGCGCGACCCAGTACTTC
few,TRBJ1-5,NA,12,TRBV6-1,CASSEAIQPQHF,TGTGCCAGCAGTGAAGCTATTCAGCCCCAGCATTTT
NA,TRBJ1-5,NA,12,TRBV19,CASSIVEQPQHF,TGTGCCAGTAGTATCGTCGAACAGCCCCAGCATTTT
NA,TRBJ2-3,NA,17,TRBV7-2,CASSLEGRGSGGDTQYF,TGTGCCAGCAGCTTAGAAGGGAGAGGGTCCGGCGGGGATACGCAGTATTTT
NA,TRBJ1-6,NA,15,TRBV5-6,CASSFSLQGNSPLHF,TGTGCCAGCAGCTTCTCTCTCCAGGGTAATTCACCCCTCCACTTT
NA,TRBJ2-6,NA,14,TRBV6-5,CASSYNSGANVLTF,TGTGCCAGCAGTTATAACTCTGGGGCCAACGTCCTGACTTTC
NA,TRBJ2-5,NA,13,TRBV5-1,CASRQGPEETQYF,TGCGCCAGCCGTCAGGGTCCCGAAGAGACCCAGTACTTC
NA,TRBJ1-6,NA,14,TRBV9,CASSVVGDNSPLHF,TGTGCCAGCAGCGTAGTAGGGGATAATTCACCCCTCCACTTT
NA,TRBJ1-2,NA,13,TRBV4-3,CASSSQGFYGYTF,TGCGCCAGCAGCTCTCAAGGGTTCTATGGCTACACCTTC
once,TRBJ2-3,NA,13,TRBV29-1,CSVRRSSTDTQYF,TGCAGCGTAAGACGTTCTAGCACAGATACGCAGTATTTT
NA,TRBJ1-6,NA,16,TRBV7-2,CASSLRQSSYNSPLHF,TGTGCCAGCAGCCTCAGACAGAGCTCCTATAATTCACCCCTCCACTTT
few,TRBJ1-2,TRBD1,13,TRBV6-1,CASKGAEDYGYTF,TGTGCCAGCAAGGGGGCTGAGGACTATGGCTACACCTTC
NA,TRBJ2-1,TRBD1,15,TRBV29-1,CSVAPGTGGGNEQFF,TGCAGCGTTGCCCCCGGGACAGGGGGTGGCAATGAGCAGTTCTTC
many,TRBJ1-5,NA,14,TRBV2,CASRPGLSNQPQHF,TGTGCCAGCAGGCCCGGACTTAGCAATCAGCCCCAGCATTTT
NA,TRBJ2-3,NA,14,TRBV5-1,CASSVAAYTDTQYF,TGCGCCAGCAGCGTTGCGGCCTACACAGATACGCAGTATTTT
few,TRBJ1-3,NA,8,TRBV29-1,CSVDQFDF,TGCAGCGTTGATCAGTTCGATTTT
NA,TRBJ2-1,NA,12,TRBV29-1,CSVGEVSYEQFF,TGCAGCGTTGGTGAGGTTAGTTATGAGCAGTTCTTC
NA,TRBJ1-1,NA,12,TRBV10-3,CAISESRVGTFF,TGTGCCATCAGTGAGTCGAGGGTTGGGACTTTCTTT
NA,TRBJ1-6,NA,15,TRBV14,CASSIRTAYNSPLHF,TGTGCCAGCAGCATACGGACAGCATATAATTCACCCCTCCACTTT
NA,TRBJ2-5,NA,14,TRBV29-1,CSAGAGPFQETQYF,TGCAGCGCTGGGGCCGGACCTTTTCAAGAGACCCAGTACTTC
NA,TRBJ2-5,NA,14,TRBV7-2,CASSDRAGEETQYF,TGTGCCAGCAGCGACAGGGCGGGGGAAGAGACCCAGTACTTC
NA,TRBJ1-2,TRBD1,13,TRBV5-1,CASSSGQGEGYTF,TGCGCCAGCAGCTCGGGACAGGGCGAAGGCTACACCTTC
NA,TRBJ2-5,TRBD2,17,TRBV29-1,CSAKTGTSGGAVETQYF,TGCAGCGCGAAGACCGGGACTAGCGGGGGGGCCGTCGAGACCCAGTACTTC
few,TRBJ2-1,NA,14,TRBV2,CASKKSFVNNEQFF,TGTGCCAGCAAAAAGTCATTTGTTAACAATGAGCAGTTCTTC
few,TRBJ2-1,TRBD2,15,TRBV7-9,CASSAPGLAYNEQFF,TGTGCCAGCAGCGCGCCAGGACTAGCCTACAATGAGCAGTTCTTC
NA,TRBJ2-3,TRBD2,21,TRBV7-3,CASSLTLGVSGESHSTDTQYF,TGTGCCAGCAGCTTAACGTTAGGTGTAAGCGGGGAATCACATAGCACAGATACGCAGTATTTT
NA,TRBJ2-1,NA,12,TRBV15,CATSRVINEQFF,TGTGCCACCAGCAGAGTAATCAATGAGCAGTTCTTC
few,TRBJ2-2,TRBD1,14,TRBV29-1,CSVGDLSGGGELFF,TGCAGCGTCGGCGACCTATCAGGGGGCGGTGAGCTGTTTTTT
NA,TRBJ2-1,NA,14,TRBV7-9,CASSPGSSYNEQFF,TGTGCCAGCAGCCCAGGGAGCTCCTACAATGAGCAGTTCTTC
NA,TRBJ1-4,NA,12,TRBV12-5,CASGLLPEKLFF,TGTGCTAGTGGACTCCTGCCGGAAAAACTGTTTTTT
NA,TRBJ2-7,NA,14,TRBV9,CASSVAEGGYEQYF,TGTGCCAGCAGCGTAGCGGAAGGGGGCTACGAGCAGTACTTC
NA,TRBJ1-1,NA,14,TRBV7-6,CASKTQGWNTEAFF,TGTGCCAGCAAGACCCAGGGATGGAACACTGAAGCTTTCTTT
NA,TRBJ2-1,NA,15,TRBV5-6,CASSPSLHRDNEQFF,TGTGCCAGCAGCCCGAGTCTTCACAGGGACAATGAGCAGTTCTTC
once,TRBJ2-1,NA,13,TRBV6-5,CASSYSRDRQQFF,TGTGCCAGCAGTTACTCGAGGGATCGGCAGCAGTTCTTC
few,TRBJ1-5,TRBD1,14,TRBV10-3,CATRDREANQPQHF,TGTGCCACTCGGGACAGGGAGGCCAATCAGCCCCAGCATTTT
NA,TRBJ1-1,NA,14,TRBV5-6,CASSRKAGLTEAFF,TGTGCCAGCAGCCGGAAGGCAGGGTTAACTGAAGCTTTCTTT
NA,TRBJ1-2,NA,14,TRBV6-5,CASSRSVPRGGYTF,TGTGCCAGCAGTCGCTCGGTCCCCCGGGGTGGCTACACCTTC
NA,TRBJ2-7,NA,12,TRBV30,CAWSVRVNEQYF,TGTGCCTGGAGTGTACGGGTCAACGAGCAGTACTTC
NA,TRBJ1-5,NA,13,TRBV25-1,CASSLDSNQPQHF,TGTGCCAGCAGTTTAGATAGCAATCAGCCCCAGCATTTT
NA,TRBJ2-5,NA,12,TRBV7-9,CASSRDQETQYF,TGTGCCAGCAGCCGGGACCAAGAGACCCAGTACTTC
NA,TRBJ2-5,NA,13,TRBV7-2,CASRRTGKETQYF,TGTGCCAGCAGAAGGACTGGGAAAGAGACCCAGTACTTC
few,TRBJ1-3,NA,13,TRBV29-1,CSVIKSSGNTIYF,TGCAGCGTGATTAAATCCTCTGGAAACACCATATATTTT
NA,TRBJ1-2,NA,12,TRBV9,CATTRPGRGYTF,TGTGCCACCACGCGACCGGGGAGAGGCTACACCTTC
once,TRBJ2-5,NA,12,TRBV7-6,CASSLVFETQYF,TGTGCCAGCAGCTTAGTTTTCGAGACCCAGTACTTC
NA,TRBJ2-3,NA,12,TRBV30,CAWTANTDTQYF,TGTGCCTGGACCGCAAACACAGATACGCAGTATTTT
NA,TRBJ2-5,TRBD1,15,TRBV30,CAWRLGQKSQETQYF,TGTGCCTGGAGGTTGGGACAGAAGTCCCAAGAGACCCAGTACTTC
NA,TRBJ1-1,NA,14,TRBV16,CASSQSFLNTEAFF,TGTGCCAGCAGCCAATCGTTCTTGAACACTGAAGCTTTCTTT
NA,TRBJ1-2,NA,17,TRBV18,CASSLGTPNQANYGYTF,TGTGCCAGCTCACTGGGGACACCTAATCAAGCTAACTATGGCTACACCTTC
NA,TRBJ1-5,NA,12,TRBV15,CATSRVDQPQHF,TGTGCCACCAGCAGAGTCGATCAGCCCCAGCATTTT
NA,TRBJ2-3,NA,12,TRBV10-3,CAISESVDTQYF,TGTGCCATCAGTGAGTCAGTAGATACGCAGTATTTT